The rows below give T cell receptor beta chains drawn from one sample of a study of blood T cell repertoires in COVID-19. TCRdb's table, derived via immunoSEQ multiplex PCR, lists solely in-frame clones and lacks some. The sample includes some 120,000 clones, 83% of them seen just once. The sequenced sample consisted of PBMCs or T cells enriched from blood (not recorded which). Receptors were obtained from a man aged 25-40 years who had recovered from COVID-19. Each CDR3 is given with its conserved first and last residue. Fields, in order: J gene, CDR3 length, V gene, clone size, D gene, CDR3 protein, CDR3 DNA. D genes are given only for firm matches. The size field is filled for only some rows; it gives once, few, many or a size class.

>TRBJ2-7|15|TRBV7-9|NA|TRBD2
CASSLAPGLAYEQYF
TGTGCCAGCAGCTTAGCGCCGGGACTAGCCTACGAGCAGTACTTC
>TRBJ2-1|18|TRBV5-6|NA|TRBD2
CASSRRVGRGDSYNEQFF
TGTGCCAGCAGCCGGAGGGTGGGGCGGGGGGATTCCTACAATGAGCAGTTCTTC
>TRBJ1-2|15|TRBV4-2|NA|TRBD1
CASSLAGQAPYGYTF
TGTGCCAGCAGCCTTGCCGGACAGGCCCCCTATGGCTACACCTTC
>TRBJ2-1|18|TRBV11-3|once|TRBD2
CASSSGTSDRMAYNEQFF
TGTGCCAGCAGCTCCGGGACTAGCGACAGGATGGCCTACAATGAGCAGTTCTTC
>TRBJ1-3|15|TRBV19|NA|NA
CASSISRTARNTIYF
TGTGCCAGTAGTATTTCACGGACAGCTCGAAACACCATATATTTT
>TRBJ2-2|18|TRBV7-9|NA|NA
CASSLARVASEDTGELFF
TGTGCCAGCAGCTTAGCGAGGGTGGCTAGCGAGGACACCGGGGAGCTGTTTTTT
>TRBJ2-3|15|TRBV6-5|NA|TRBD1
CASTPGQGEADTQYF
TGTGCCAGCACCCCGGGACAGGGGGAAGCAGATACGCAGTATTTT
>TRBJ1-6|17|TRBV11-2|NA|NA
CASSLSPRGSMRSPLHF
TGTGCCAGCAGCTTAAGCCCTCGGGGATCCATGAGGTCACCCCTCCACTTT
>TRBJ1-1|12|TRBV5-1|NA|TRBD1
CASSLGQGEAFF
TGCGCCAGCAGCTTGGGACAGGGCGAAGCTTTCTTT
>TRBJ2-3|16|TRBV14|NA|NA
CASSQDLGPGSDTQYF
TGTGCCAGCAGCCAAGATTTGGGGCCAGGGTCCGATACGCAGTATTTT
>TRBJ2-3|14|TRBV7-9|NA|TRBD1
CASSSTGGSYTQYF
TGTGCCAGCAGCTCTACAGGGGGCTCTTATACGCAGTATTTT
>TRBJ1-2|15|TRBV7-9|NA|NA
CASSLDEGANYGYTF
TGTGCCAGCAGCTTAGACGAAGGGGCTAACTATGGCTACACCTTC
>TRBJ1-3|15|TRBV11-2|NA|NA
CASSLGTATGNTIYF
TGTGCCAGCAGCTTAGGGACAGCCACTGGAAACACCATATATTTT
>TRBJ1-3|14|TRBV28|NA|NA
CASFAGTEGNTIYF
TGTGCCAGCTTTGCCGGGACTGAGGGAAACACCATATATTTT
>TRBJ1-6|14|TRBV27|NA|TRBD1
CASSPGGGNSPLHF
TGTGCCAGCAGTCCAGGGGGCGGGAATTCACCCCTCCACTTT
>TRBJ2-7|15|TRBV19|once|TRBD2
CASTVAGGPSYEQYF
TGTGCCAGTACCGTAGCGGGAGGCCCCTCCTACGAGCAGTACTTC
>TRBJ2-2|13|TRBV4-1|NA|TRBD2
CASRRGDTGELFF
TGCGCCAGCAGGCGGGGGGACACCGGGGAGCTGTTTTTT
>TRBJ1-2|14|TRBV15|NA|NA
CATSERRVVLGYTF
TGTGCCACCAGCGAACGCAGGGTCGTGCTTGGCTACACCTTC
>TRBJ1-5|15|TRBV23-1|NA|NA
CASSQSVLSNQPQHF
TGCGCCAGCAGTCAATCTGTACTTAGCAATCAGCCCCAGCATTTT
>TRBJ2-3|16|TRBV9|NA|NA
CASSVGSGFGTDTQYF
TGTGCCAGCAGCGTAGGTTCCGGGTTCGGCACAGATACGCAGTATTTT
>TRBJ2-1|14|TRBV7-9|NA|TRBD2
CASSRGGSYNEQFF
TGTGCCAGCAGCCGGGGGGGCTCCTACAATGAGCAGTTCTTC
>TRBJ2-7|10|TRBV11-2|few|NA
CASSSSEQYF
TGTGCCAGCAGCTCTTCCGAGCAGTACTTC
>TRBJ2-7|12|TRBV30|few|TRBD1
CAWSPTGGEQYF
TGTGCCTGGAGCCCTACAGGGGGCGAGCAGTACTTC
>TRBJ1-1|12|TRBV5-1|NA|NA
CASSLTRAEAFF
TGCGCCAGCAGCTTGACCAGGGCTGAAGCTTTCTTT
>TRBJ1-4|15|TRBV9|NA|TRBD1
CASSEGTGANEKLFF
TGTGCCAGCAGCGAAGGGACAGGGGCTAATGAAAAACTGTTTTTT
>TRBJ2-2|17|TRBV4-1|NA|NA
CASSQLPLTGFTGELFF
TGCGCCAGCAGCCAACTTCCCCTCACAGGGTTCACCGGGGAGCTGTTTTTT
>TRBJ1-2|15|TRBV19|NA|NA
CASSIVRGSSYGYTF
TGTGCCAGTAGTATAGTGCGGGGATCCTCCTATGGCTACACCTTC
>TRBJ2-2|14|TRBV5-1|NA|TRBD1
CASSPGTGAGELFF
TGCGCCAGCAGCCCAGGGACAGGGGCCGGGGAGCTGTTTTTT
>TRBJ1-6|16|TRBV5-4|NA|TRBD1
CASSLVEGAGGSPLHF
TGTGCCAGCAGCTTGGTGGAGGGGGCAGGAGGATCACCCCTCCACTTT
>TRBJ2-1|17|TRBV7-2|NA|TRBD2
CASSISGLASSYNEQFF
TGTGCCAGCAGCATTTCGGGACTAGCCAGCTCCTACAATGAGCAGTTCTTC
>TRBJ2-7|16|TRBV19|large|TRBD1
CASSIAPTGLTYEQYF
TGTGCCAGTAGTATAGCCCCGACAGGGCTTACCTACGAGCAGTACTTC
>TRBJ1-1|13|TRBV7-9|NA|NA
CASSLPQGAEAFF
TGTGCCAGCAGTCTACCACAGGGAGCTGAAGCTTTCTTT
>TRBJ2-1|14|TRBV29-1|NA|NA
CSVATESSYNEQFF
TGCAGCGTGGCCACCGAAAGCTCCTACAATGAGCAGTTCTTC
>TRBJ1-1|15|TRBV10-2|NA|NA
CASSEPQMGSTEAFF
TGCGCCAGCAGTGAGCCCCAGATGGGGAGCACTGAAGCTTTCTTT
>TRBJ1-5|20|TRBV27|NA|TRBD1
CASSLGRIGTGVYSNQPQHF
TGTGCCAGCAGTTTGGGGAGGATTGGGACAGGCGTTTATAGCAATCAGCCCCAGCATTTT
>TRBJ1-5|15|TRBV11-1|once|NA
CASSPFAGSDQPQHF
TGTGCCAGCAGCCCCTTTGCGGGATCGGATCAGCCCCAGCATTTT
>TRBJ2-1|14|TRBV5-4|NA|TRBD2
CASSLEVGGHEQFF
TGTGCCAGCAGCTTGGAGGTGGGAGGGCACGAGCAGTTCTTC
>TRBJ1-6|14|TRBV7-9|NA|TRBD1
CASSYQGAVSPLHF
TGTGCCAGCAGCTATCAGGGGGCTGTTTCACCCCTCCACTTT
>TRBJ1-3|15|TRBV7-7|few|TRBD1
CASSPGTGGSNTIYF
TGTGCTAGCAGCCCCGGGACAGGGGGTTCGAACACCATATATTTT
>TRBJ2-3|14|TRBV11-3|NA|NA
CASSLDSGTDTQYF
TGTGCCAGCAGCTTAGACAGCGGCACAGATACGCAGTATTTT
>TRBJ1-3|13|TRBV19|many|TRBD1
CASGTGFGNTIYF
TGTGCCAGCGGGACAGGGTTCGGAAACACCATATATTTT
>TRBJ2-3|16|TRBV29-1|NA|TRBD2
CSAPGRGLAGGDTQYF
TGCAGCGCCCCAGGTAGAGGACTAGCGGGTGGGGATACGCAGTATTTT
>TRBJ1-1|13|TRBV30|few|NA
CAWSVGGMAEAFF
TGTGCCTGGAGTGTGGGGGGTATGGCTGAAGCTTTCTTT
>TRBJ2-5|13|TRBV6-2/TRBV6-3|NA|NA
CASSYEGPETQYF
TGTGCCAGCAGTTACGAGGGCCCGGAGACCCAGTACTTC
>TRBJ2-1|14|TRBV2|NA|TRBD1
CASSGQGSGNEQFF
TGTGCCAGCAGTGGACAGGGGTCTGGGAATGAGCAGTTCTTC
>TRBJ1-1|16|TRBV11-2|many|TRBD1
CASRTLGGRTGRGAFF
TGTGCCAGCAGAACTCTAGGGGGGAGGACAGGGAGAGGAGCTTTCTTT
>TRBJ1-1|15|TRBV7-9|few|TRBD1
CASSFGQGLVTEAFF
TGTGCCAGCAGTTTCGGACAGGGGCTGGTTACTGAAGCTTTCTTT
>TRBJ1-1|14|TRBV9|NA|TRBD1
CASSPRQGPTEAFF
TGTGCCAGCAGCCCCCGACAGGGACCCACTGAAGCTTTCTTT
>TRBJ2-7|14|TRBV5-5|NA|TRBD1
CASSPGQASYEQYF
TGTGCCAGCAGCCCGGGACAGGCCTCCTACGAGCAGTACTTC
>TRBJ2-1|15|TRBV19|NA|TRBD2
CASSRTSGAYNEQFF
TGTGCCAGTAGTCGGACTAGCGGGGCCTACAATGAGCAGTTCTTC
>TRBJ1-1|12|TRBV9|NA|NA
CASSRGRGEAFF
TGTGCCAGCAGTCGAGGTAGGGGTGAAGCTTTCTTT
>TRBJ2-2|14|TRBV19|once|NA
CASSIARNTGELFF
TGTGCCAGTAGTATAGCGCGAAACACCGGGGAGCTGTTTTTT
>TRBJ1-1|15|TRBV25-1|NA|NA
CASSEYQGGRTEAFF
TGTGCCAGCAGTGAATATCAAGGTGGGAGAACTGAAGCTTTCTTT
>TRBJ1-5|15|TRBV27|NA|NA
CASSPLLRLNQPQHF
TGTGCCAGCAGTCCCCTTTTAAGACTCAATCAGCCCCAGCATTTT
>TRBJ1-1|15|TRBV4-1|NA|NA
CASSQDAGVGTEAFF
TGCGCCAGCAGCCAAGATGCGGGCGTCGGCACTGAAGCTTTCTTT
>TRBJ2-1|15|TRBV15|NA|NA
CATSRDYQSYNEQFF
TGTGCCACCAGCAGAGACTACCAATCCTACAATGAGCAGTTCTTC